This T cell receptor (beta chain) is drawn from a study of regulatory T cells in long-lasting Graves disease. Points from the study as a whole: TCR diversity was lower in persistent Graves' patients than in newly diagnosed ones. Among samples with persistent disease, TRBV28, TRBJ1-2 and TRBJ2-5 were favored.

V was clipped by 1 base and J by 5 bases; unmatched bases: 5. CDR3 length equals 14 residues. Germline V CDR1 and CDR2: SQVTM, ANQGSEA. In building TCR beta libraries, iRepertoire HTBI primers were used together with Arm-PCR of CDR3 regions. MiXCR was run by TCRdb on the multiplex PCR reads, yielding one entry per CDR3 protein. Of 600,000 to 800,000 distinct CDR3 sequences listed, 25% to 35% are singletons. Specified time point: persistent/refractory GD, antithyroid drugs over 5 years with positive TRAb. PBMC-extracted RNA yielded the TCR library. Of note for this clonotype: Antigen specificity is unknown.

The chain carries TRBV29-1 and TRBJ2-7; TRBD1 matches at 10 bases. The TCR sequence derives from a female donor with Graves disease. This specimen was peripheral blood mononuclear cells (PBMCs), taken when the disease was refractory, from a patient treated with antithyroid drugs. The CDR3 spells CSVEVPGQGNEQYF. The CDR3 coding sequence is TGCAGCGTTGAAGTCCCGGGACAGGGGAACGAGCAGTACTTC.